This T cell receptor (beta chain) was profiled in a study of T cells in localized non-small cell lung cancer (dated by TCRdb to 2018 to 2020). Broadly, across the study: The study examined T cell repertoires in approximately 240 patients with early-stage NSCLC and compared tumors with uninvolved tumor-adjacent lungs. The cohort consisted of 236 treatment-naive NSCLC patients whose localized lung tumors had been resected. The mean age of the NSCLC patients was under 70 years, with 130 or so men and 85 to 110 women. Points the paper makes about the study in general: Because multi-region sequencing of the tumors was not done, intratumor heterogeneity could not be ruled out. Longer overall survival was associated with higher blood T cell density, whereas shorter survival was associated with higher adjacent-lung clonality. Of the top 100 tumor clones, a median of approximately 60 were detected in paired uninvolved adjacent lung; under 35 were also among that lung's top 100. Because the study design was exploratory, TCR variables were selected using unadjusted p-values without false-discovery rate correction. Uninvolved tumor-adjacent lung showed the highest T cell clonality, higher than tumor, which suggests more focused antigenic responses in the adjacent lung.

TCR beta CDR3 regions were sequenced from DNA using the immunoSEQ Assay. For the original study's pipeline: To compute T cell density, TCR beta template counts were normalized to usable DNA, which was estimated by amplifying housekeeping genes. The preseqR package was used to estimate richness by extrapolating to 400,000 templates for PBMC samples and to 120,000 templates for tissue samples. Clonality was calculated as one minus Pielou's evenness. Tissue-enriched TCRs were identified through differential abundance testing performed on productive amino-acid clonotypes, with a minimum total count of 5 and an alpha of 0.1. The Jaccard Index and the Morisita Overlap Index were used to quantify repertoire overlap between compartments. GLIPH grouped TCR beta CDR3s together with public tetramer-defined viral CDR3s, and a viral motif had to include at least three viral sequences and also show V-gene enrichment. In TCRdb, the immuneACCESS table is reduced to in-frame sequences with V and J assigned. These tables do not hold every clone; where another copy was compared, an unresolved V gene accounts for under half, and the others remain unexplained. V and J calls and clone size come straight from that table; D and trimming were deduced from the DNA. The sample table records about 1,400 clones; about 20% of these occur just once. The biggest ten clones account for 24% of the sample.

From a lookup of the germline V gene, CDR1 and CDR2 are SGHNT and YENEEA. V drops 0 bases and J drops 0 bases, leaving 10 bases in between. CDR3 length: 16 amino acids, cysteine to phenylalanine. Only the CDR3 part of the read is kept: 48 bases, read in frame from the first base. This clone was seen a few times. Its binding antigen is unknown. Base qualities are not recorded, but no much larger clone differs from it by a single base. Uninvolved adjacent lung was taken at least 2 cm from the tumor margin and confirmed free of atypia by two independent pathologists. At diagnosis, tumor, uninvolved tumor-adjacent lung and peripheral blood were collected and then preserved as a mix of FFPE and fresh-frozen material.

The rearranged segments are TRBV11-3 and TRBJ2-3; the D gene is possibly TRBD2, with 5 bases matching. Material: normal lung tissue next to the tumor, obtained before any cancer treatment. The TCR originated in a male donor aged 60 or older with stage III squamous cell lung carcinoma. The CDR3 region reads CASSLEDRTSTDTQYF. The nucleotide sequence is TGTGCCAGCAGCTTAGAGGACCGGACTAGCACAGATACGCAGTATTTT.